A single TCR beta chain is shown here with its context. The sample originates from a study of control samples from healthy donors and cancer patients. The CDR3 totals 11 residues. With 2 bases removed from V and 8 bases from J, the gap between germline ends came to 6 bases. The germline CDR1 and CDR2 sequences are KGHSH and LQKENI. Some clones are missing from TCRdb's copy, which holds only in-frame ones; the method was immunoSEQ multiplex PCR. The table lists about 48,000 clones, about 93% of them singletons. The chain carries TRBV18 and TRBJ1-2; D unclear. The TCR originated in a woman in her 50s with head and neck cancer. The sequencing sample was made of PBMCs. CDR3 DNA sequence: TGTGCCAGCTCACCAGACGGCGGCTACACCTTC. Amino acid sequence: CASSPDGGYTF.